The entry below gives a single TCR beta chain sequence along with its context. Its antigen is unknown. Base qualities are not at hand, and no much larger clone is one base apart. Relative to germline, V is missing 5 bases and J is missing 5 bases, with 10 bases of the junction outside any gene match. From its cysteine to its phenylalanine, the CDR3 spans 16 amino acids. Of the read, only the CDR3 DNA is kept; its 48 bases are in frame from base 1. The germline V gene specifies MDHEN as CDR1 and SYDVKM as CDR2. This entry belongs to a study of blood T cell repertoires in COVID-19 (dated by TCRdb to 2018 to 2021). Background for the entire study: Samples covering the acute and convalescent phases of COVID-19 were provided by collaborators in the United States, Italy and Spain. Samples were obtained from the ongoing ImmuneRACE study (first 160 participants) and from 1,254 subjects provided by 6 global collaborators. Where available, HLA class I and class II types were taken from metadata supplied by the sample provider and were not determined by assay-based typing. The repertoires were released in a freely available public database intended as a resource for research on the immune response to SARS-CoV-2. The dataset comprised deeply sampled blood TCRbeta repertoires from subjects exposed to, actively infected with, or recovered from COVID-19. The sample metadata nearly always contained a de-identified subject ID, COVID-19 status, age in years and sex. The material from the prospective study consisted of cDNA or gDNA derived from T cells, B-cell-depleted T cells, or PBMCs.

Results the study describes overall, beyond this receptor: Clinical and demographic metadata were provided uncurated, with the amount varying by source and participant.

The immunoSEQ Assay, a bias-controlled multiplex PCR, was used to amplify TCRbeta CDR3 regions from genomic DNA. From the authors' description of their analysis: The number of nucleated cells in each sample was estimated by amplification of reference gene primers within the assay. To quantify the absolute abundance of each unique TCRbeta CDR3 rearrangement, sequence reads were collapsed and filtered. For each sample, productive Simpson clonality was calculated as the square root of Simpson's diversity index across productive rearrangements. This immuneACCESS table, as held by TCRdb, lists in-frame sequences with V and J called but not all clones. Of the missing ones, under half trace to an unresolved V gene in checked studies; the others have no known cause. For V, J and clone size, that table is used; D and trimming come from the DNA. This sample comprises about 320,000 clones, 85% of them detected only once. Clones ranked in the top ten supply around 1.9% of the sample.

Participants in the prospective study were enrolled through a virtual design, were aged roughly 18 to 90 years, and lived in about two dozen United States geographic areas. Cohort assignment in the prospective study relied on participant-reported clinical history from a screening survey and a study questionnaire. Exposed participants were defined as having been in contact with someone with a PCR-confirmed or clinician-diagnosed COVID-19 case within 2 weeks of study entry. Mobile phlebotomists in the prospective study collected whole blood, serum and a nasopharyngeal or oropharyngeal swab from every participant. Over an approximately two-month period, participants in the prospective study had the option of providing additional blood draws and questionnaires. Before DNA extraction, blood samples from the prospective study were shipped at room temperature or frozen.

The sample comprised PBMCs or T cells enriched from blood (not recorded which). Recombination connected TRBV28 to TRBJ1-2, and 11 bases in between align with TRBD1. The sequence was collected from a woman younger than 45 who had been exposed to COVID-19. The sequence in DNA is TGTGCCAGCAGTGCACCTCCGGGACAGGGGGGTTATGGCTACACCTTC. It is translated as CASSAPPGQGGYGYTF.